This note documents a single T cell receptor beta chain sequence. Its antigen remains unidentified. Base qualities were left out, and no much larger clone turns up one base away. The data were obtained in a study of cytomegalovirus exposure and HLA in healthy donors (dated by TCRdb to the late 2010s). Broadly, across the study: A later analysis indicated that the roughly 120 validation repertoires were generated on the platform also employed for the 600 to 750 repertoires of the first cohort. The study aimed to test whether cataloging public T cell receptors could reveal signatures of past pathogen exposure. Along with the approximately 620-subject first cohort, a separate validation cohort of over a hundred different subjects was used. High-throughput TCR immunosequencing, statistical association of individual TCRs with disease status, and machine learning were combined to predict cytomegalovirus infection status.

Library creation used the immunoSEQ multiplex PCR assay. Per the original workflow: A statistical classification framework was developed to diagnose cytomegalovirus status using the catalog of TCR beta chain sequences. Not all clones reach the TCRdb copy of this immuneACCESS table, which keeps in-frame sequences only. Checked studies attribute under half of the gap to unresolved V genes and leave the rest unexplained. D and trimming were read from the DNA, whereas the V and J calls and clone size are those reported in that table. The sample table shows about 68,000 clones, and 90% to 95% are seen once. The leading ten clones occupy 3.1% of the sample. The donors belonged to the validation cohort of around 120 subjects, which was separate from the approximately 660-subject first cohort. The junction shows trimming of 2 bases on V and 2 bases on J, and the gene matches do not reach 6 bases of it. The CDR3 sequence holds 17 residues, the cysteine and phenylalanine included. Left in the record is the CDR3 DNA by itself, 51 bases read in frame from the first base. The CDR1 and CDR2 encoded by the germline V gene are SGHVS and FNYEAQ.

The study at large found these results: According to the authors, the approach could potentially be generalized to other disease states and immunological phenotypes. The validation cohort had no HLA typing available for a later analysis, so co-occurrence within that cohort was assessed over all 120 or so repertoires. A few of the identified cytomegalovirus-associated TCR beta chains were confirmed in vitro to be specific for cytomegalovirus antigens. The classifier was reported to diagnose cytomegalovirus status with high specificity and sensitivity in both the original cohort and the validation cohort. Most TCR sequences were observed very rarely across donors, whereas some public TCRs were present in many individuals. The study listed 170 or so TCR beta chains as associated with cytomegalovirus. A later analysis found that TCRs clustered in the first cohort also tended to co-occur in the approximately 120 validation repertoires, with more than 90% of cluster scores above 0.

The TCR comes from a man between 18 and 35 years old in good health and CMV-seronegative. Sequenced: PBMCs. The rearranged chain carries TRBV7-6 and TRBJ2-6, with 7 junctional bases fitting TRBD1. The CDR3 here reads CASSLWRQGTGANVLTF. The sequence in DNA is TGTGCCAGCAGCTTATGGCGACAGGGAACTGGGGCCAACGTCCTGACTTTC.